These 25 T cell receptor beta chains share one sample of origin, sequenced in a study of T cell responses to AZD1222 COVID-19 vaccine. Clones were read by immunoSEQ multiplex PCR, and TCRdb kept only the in-frame ones, dropping some. This table holds under 200,000 clones, just over 90% found once. Specimen: peripheral blood, collected on day 0 of AZD1222 vaccination. The receptors here all came from an adult in good health.

The chain recombines TRBV5-1 with TRBJ1-6, with D tentatively TRBD1 (5 bases). CDR3 length equals 15 residues. Per germline, CDR1 SGHRS and CDR2 YFSETQ. Trimming took 4 bases from V and 5 from J, leaving 13 bases between them. CDR3 in DNA: TGCGCCAGCAGCACGGGACTTAAGGATAATTCACCCCTCCACTTT. Translated: CASSTGLKDNSPLHF.

The genes are TRBV11-2 and TRBJ1-1; D remains unclear. Germline V lookup: CDR1 SGHAT, CDR2 FQNNGV. V dropped 7 bases and J dropped 4 bases, with 13 bases sitting between them. This CDR3 is built from 13 residues. The CDR3 DNA sequence: TGTGCCAGCACCCCGGCCGAGGGCACTGAAGCTTTCTTT. Translation gives CASTPAEGTEAFF.

The sample holds one count of this clone. The rearrangement uses TRBV5-4 and TRBJ2-2; 10 bases line up with TRBD1. CDR1 is SGHNT and CDR2 is YYREEE in the germline V gene (reference sequence). J was trimmed by 5 bases and V by 0 bases; bases with no gene match: 7. The CDR3 extends over 17 amino acids. The CDR3 protein is CASSLGGQGIGTGELFF. CDR3 bases: TGTGCCAGCAGCTTGGGGGGACAGGGGATCGGGACCGGGGAGCTGTTTTTT.

CDR3 amino acids: CASSSRRDRPTSSGNTIYF. DNA for the CDR3: TGTGCCAGCAGCTCTCGCCGGGACAGACCAACAAGCTCTGGAAACACCATATATTTT. V gene TRBV7-9 combines with J gene TRBJ1-3; the match to TRBD1 covers 7 bases. The junction had 15 bases not matched to a gene; V was cut back by 4 bases and J by 0 bases. CDR3 size: 19 residues. Germline V gene sequence: CDR1 SEHNR, CDR2 FQNEAQ (reference sequence).

The gene calls are TRBV21-1 and TRBJ1-3. TRBV21-1 is an annotated pseudogene. The CDR3 runs 11 residues. As DNA, the CDR3 is TGTGCCAGCACCCGTGGAAACACCATATATTTT. This translates into CASTRGNTIYF.

The V and J genes are TRBV30 and TRBJ2-7; TRBD1 is a possible D gene (5 bases). With 4 bases removed from V and 1 base from J, the gap between germline ends came to 20 bases. CDR3 length equals 16 residues. From germline, CDR1 is GTSNPN and CDR2 SVGIG (reference sequence). CDR3 region: CAWNSRVAFGSYEQYF. The CDR3 bases are TGTGCCTGGAACTCCAGGGTGGCCTTTGGGTCCTACGAGCAGTACTTC. Filled out from reference TRBV30 and TRBJ2-7, the complete variable domain reads SQTIHQWPATLVQPVGSPLSLECTVEGTSNPNLYWYRQAAGRGLQLLFYSVGIGQISSEVPQNLSASRPQDRQFILSSKKLLLSDSGFYLCAWNSRVAFGSYEQYFGPGTRLTVT.

The chain is built from TRBV7-9 and TRBJ1-1, with 10 bases matching TRBD1. Losses at the gene ends were 3 bases for V and 2 bases for J; bases not matched to a gene: 3. Germline assignment: CDR1 SEHNR and CDR2 FQNEAQ (reference sequence). The CDR3 has 15 residues. DNA for the CDR3: TGTGCCAGCAGCTTCCGGGACAGGGGAAACACTGAAGCTTTCTTT. Amino acid sequence: CASSFRDRGNTEAFF.

The chain is built from TRBV7-2 and TRBJ1-6; D might be TRBD1 (5 bases). CDR3 length: 16 amino acids. Germline V CDR1 and CDR2: SGHTA, FQGNSA. Between the trimmed V and J ends, which lost 5 bases and 5 bases, there was a span of 16 bases. The CDR3 DNA follows: TGTGCCAGCAGCCAGGCGGGGCATGTAAATAATTCACCCCTCCACTTT. Amino acid sequence: CASSQAGHVNNSPLHF.

The rearrangement uses TRBV9 and TRBJ1-2; a possible D gene is TRBD1 (5 bases). The ends were cut back, 0 bases at V and 4 bases at J, with 10 bases in the middle. CDR3 size: 14 residues. CDR1 is SGDLS, CDR2 YYNGEE, per germline. CDR3 sequence: CASSVAEGAYGYTF. The CDR3 DNA sequence: TGTGCCAGCAGCGTAGCAGAAGGGGCCTATGGCTACACCTTC.

The gene calls are TRBV6-6 and TRBJ1-2; D perhaps matches TRBD1 (5 bases). Trimming removed 5 bases from V and 0 bases from J, with 13 bases in between. Germline V lookup: CDR1 MNHNY, CDR2 SVGAGI (reference sequence). The CDR3 spans 15 residues. The CDR3 spells CASSRSGGANYGYTF. DNA of the CDR3: TGTGCCAGCAGTCGATCTGGGGGGGCTAACTATGGCTACACCTTC.

The chain uses TRBV2 and TRBJ1-6, with D perhaps TRBD1 (5 bases). CDR3 length equals 13 residues. Per the germline V gene, CDR1 is SNHLY and CDR2 is FYNNEI. The V and J ends lost 4 bases and 7 bases respectively, with 8 bases between them. CDR3 bases: TGTGCCAGCAGTGCGGGGGGGAATTCACCCCTCCACTTT. This encodes CASSAGGNSPLHF.

V is TRBV2 and J is TRBJ1-6; 8 bases match TRBD1. The CDR3 is 16 amino acids. V lost 5 bases to trimming and J lost 10 bases; unmatched junction nucleotides: 13. From germline, CDR1 is SNHLY and CDR2 FYNNEI. CDR3 loop: CASSRQGIFVGSPLHF. The CDR3 nucleotides are TGTGCCAGCAGTAGACAGGGGATTTTCGTTGGGTCACCCCTCCACTTT.

This clone was detected once. The V call is TRBV9, the J call TRBJ2-2; TRBD2 is a possible D gene (6 bases). CDR1 is SGDLS, CDR2 YYNGEE, per germline. The CDR3 sequence is 17 residues long. Trimming removed 0 bases at V and 4 bases at J, with 16 bases between. The CDR3 nucleotides are TGTGCCAGCAGCGTAGGGAGGGACCGGATCCCCACCGGGGAGCTGTTTTTT. Its translation: CASSVGRDRIPTGELFF.

The CDR3 bases are TGTGCCAGCAGCTTAGAATTCAGGGGGCAGGTTGAAGCTTTCTTT. Amino acids: CASSLEFRGQVEAFF. V is TRBV7-8 and J is TRBJ1-1; 8 bases are a match to TRBD1. Germline trimming cut 1 base from V and 7 bases from J; bases unmatched to any gene: 8. The CDR3 covers 15 residues. Germline CDR1 reads SGHVS; CDR2 reads FQNEAQ.

This clone occurred once. CDR3 in DNA: TGTGCCAGCAGCCTTCGACAGCCTAACTATGGCTACACCTTC. Its protein product is CASSLRQPNYGYTF. The gene calls are TRBV5-6 and TRBJ1-2, with D perhaps TRBD1 (5 bases). Germline V CDR1 and CDR2: SGHDT, YYEEEE. V was trimmed by 4 bases and J by 0 bases, leaving 10 bases between them. This CDR3 contains 14 residues.

V is TRBV28 and J is TRBJ1-1; possibly TRBD1 for D (5 bases). V was cut by 8 bases and J by 2 bases, with 12 bases left in between. Germline values: CDR1 MDHEN, CDR2 SYDVKM. CDR3 length: 13 amino acids. The CDR3 DNA sequence: TGTGCCAGCCTACACGGGGCCAACACTGAAGCTTTCTTT. Residues: CASLHGANTEAFF.

The rearrangement uses TRBV11-3 and TRBJ1-3; D perhaps matches TRBD1 (6 bases). V was pared by 1 base and J by 4 bases, with 8 bases between. There are 14 residues in the CDR3. Per germline, CDR1 SGHNT and CDR2 YENEEA. CDR3 residues: CASSLGQEGNTIYF. CDR3 nucleotides: TGTGCCAGCAGCTTAGGACAGGAAGGAAACACCATATATTTT.

By sample fraction, this clone is medium-sized. The V gene is TRBV18, the J gene TRBJ2-3, with D tentatively TRBD2 (6 bases). Between the trimmed V and J ends, which lost 2 bases and 0 bases, there was a span of 15 bases. CDR1 and CDR2 from the germline V gene are KGHSH and LQKENI. The CDR3 extends over 17 amino acids. The CDR3 bases are TGTGCCAGCTCACCAGTGGTGACTAGGGCCAGCACAGATACGCAGTATTTT. Residues: CASSPVVTRASTDTQYF.

This chain connects TRBV19 to TRBJ1-6; D is possibly TRBD1 (6 bases). The CDR3 extends over 15 amino acids. Germline V gives CDR1 LNHDA, CDR2 SQIVND (reference sequence). Trimming took 2 bases from V and 6 from J, leaving 11 bases between them. The CDR3 nucleotides read TGTGCCAGTAGTATAAGGGGCAGGGGTAATTCACCCCTCCACTTT. It codes for CASSIRGRGNSPLHF.

This chain's CDR3 is CASSPQYGEAPNEQFF. The CDR3 region has the DNA TGTGCCAGCTCACCACAATACGGGGAGGCTCCGAATGAGCAGTTCTTC. V gene TRBV18 combines with J gene TRBJ2-1; weak D call: TRBD2 (6 bases). The germline V and J ends were trimmed by 1 base and 7 bases, with 17 bases remaining between them. Germline V gene lookup returns CDR1 KGHSH and CDR2 LQKENI. This CDR3 region has 16 residues. Full variable domain (remainder filled in from reference TRBV18 and TRBJ2-1): NAGVMQNPRHLVRRRGQEARLRCSPMKGHSHVYWYRQLPEEGLKFMVYLQKENIIDESGMPKERFSAEFPKEGPSILRIQQVVRGDSAAYFCASSPQYGEAPNEQFFGPGTRLTVL.

This clone is a singleton in its sample. The genes are TRBV18 and TRBJ2-5; D is possibly TRBD1 or TRBD2 (5 bases each). Germline CDR1 reads KGHSH; CDR2 reads LQKENI. V was shortened by 2 bases and J by 4 bases, with 14 bases between the two germline ends. The CDR3 extends over 15 amino acids. DNA for the CDR3: TGTGCCAGCTCACCAGGGGTTGGGACCAGAGAGACCCAGTACTTC. Translated, it gives CASSPGVGTRETQYF.

V usage is TRBV7-9 and J usage is TRBJ1-5, with a weak D call TRBD1 (5 bases). The CDR3 sequence is 15 residues long. The ends were cut back, 4 bases at V and 7 bases at J, with 17 bases in the middle. Germline V gene sequence: CDR1 SEHNR, CDR2 FQNEAQ (reference sequence). Here the CDR3 DNA reads TGTGCCAGCAGCTCGGGAAGAAGGGGAGGGCAGCCCCAGCATTTT. Its translation: CASSSGRRGGQPQHF.

The genes are TRBV7-3 and TRBJ1-1; D is perhaps TRBD1 (5 bases). The germline V and J ends were trimmed by 5 bases and 3 bases, with 16 bases remaining between them. Germline V gene sequence: CDR1 SGHTA, CDR2 FQGTGA. There are 15 residues in the CDR3. This CDR3 reads CASSPRGGADTEAFF. CDR3 coding DNA: TGTGCCAGCAGCCCCCGCGGAGGGGCGGACACTGAAGCTTTCTTT.

The V call is TRBV18, the J call TRBJ1-1, with 8 bases lining up with TRBD1. This CDR3 region has 15 residues. Losses at the gene ends were 3 bases for V and 5 bases for J; bases not matched to a gene: 8. Germline values: CDR1 KGHSH, CDR2 LQKENI. The CDR3 sequence: CASSPQTGARTEAFF. For the CDR3, the DNA is TGTGCCAGCTCACCGCAGACAGGGGCGAGGACTGAAGCTTTCTTT.

This clone is a singleton in its sample. The chain uses TRBV7-9 and TRBJ1-4; unclear D gene. The CDR3 spans 16 residues. Germline values: CDR1 SEHNR, CDR2 FQNEAQ (reference sequence). V was pared by 0 bases and J by 0 bases, with 8 bases between. In DNA, the CDR3 is TGTGCCAGCAGCTTAGCGGGCGGGACAACTAATGAAAAACTGTTTTTT. This encodes CASSLAGGTTNEKLFF.